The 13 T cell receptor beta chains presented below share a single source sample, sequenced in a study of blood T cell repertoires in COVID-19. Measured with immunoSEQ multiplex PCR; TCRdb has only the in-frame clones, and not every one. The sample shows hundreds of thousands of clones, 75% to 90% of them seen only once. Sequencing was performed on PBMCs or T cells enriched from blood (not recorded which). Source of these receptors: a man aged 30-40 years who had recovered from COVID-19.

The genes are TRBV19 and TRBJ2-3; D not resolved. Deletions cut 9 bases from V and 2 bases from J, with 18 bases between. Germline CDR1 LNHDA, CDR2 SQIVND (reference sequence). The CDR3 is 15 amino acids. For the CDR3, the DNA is TGTGCCAGCACCCCTGACTTTACGGTCACAGATACGCAGTATTTT. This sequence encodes CASTPDFTVTDTQYF.

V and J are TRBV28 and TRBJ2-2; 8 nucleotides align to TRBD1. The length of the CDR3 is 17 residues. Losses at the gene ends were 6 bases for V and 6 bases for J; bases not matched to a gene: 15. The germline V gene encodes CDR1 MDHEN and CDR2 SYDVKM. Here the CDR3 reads CASSPRLGQGASGELFF. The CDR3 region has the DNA TGTGCCAGCAGCCCAAGGCTTGGGCAGGGGGCTTCCGGGGAGCTGTTTTTT.

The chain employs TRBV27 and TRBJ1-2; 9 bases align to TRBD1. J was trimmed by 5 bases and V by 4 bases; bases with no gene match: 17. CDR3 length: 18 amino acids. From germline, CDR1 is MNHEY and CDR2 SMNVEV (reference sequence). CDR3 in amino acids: CASSSFREVNRGRYGYTF. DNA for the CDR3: TGTGCCAGCAGTTCCTTCCGGGAGGTCAACAGGGGGCGTTATGGCTACACCTTC.

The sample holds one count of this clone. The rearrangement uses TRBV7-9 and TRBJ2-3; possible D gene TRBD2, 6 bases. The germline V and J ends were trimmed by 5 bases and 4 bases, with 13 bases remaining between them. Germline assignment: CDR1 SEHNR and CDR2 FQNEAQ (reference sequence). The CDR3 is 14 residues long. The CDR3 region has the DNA TGTGCCAGCAGCCCTCTGACTAGAGCAGATACGCAGTATTTT. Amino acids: CASSPLTRADTQYF.

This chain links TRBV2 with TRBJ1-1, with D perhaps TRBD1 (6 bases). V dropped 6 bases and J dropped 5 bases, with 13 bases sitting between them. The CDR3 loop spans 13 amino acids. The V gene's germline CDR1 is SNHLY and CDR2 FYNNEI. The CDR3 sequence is CASRLDRRTEAFF. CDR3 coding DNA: TGTGCCAGCAGGCTCGACAGGCGGACTGAAGCTTTCTTT.

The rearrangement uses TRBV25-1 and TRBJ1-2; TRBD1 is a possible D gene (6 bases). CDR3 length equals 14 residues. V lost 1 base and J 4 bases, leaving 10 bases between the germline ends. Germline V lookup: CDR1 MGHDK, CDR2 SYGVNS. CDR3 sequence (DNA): TGTGCCAGCAGTGAATTCGGGGGGCCCTATGGCTACACCTTC. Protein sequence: CASSEFGGPYGYTF.

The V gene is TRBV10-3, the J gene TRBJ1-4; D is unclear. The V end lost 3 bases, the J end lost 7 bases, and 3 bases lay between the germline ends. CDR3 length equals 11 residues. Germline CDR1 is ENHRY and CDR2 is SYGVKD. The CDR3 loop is CAISDSEKLFF. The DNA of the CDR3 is TGTGCCATCAGTGACAGTGAAAAACTGTTTTTT.

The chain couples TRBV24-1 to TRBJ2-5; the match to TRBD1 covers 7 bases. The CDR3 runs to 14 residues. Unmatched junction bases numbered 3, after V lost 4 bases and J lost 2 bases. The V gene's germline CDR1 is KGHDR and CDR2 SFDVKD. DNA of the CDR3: TGTGCCACCAGTGACAGGGACAGACAAGAGACCCAGTACTTC. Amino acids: CATSDRDRQETQYF.

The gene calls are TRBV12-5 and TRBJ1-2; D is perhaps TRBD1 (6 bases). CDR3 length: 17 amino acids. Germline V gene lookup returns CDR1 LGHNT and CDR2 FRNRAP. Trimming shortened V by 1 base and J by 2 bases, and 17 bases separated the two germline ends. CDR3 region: CASGLAKYRELNYGYTF. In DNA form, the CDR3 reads TGTGCTAGTGGTTTGGCAAAATACAGGGAACTCAACTATGGCTACACCTTC.

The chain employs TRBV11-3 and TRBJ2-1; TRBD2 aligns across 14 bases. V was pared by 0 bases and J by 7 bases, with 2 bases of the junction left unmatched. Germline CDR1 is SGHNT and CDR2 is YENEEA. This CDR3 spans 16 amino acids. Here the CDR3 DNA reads TGTGCCAGCAGCTTAGAAGGGACTAGCGGGAGTAATGAGCAGTTCTTC. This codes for CASSLEGTSGSNEQFF.

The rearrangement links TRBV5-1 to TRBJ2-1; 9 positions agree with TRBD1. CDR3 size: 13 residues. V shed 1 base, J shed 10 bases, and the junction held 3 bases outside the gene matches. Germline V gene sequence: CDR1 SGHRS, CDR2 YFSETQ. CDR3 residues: CASSLTGGREQFF. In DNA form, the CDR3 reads TGCGCCAGCAGCTTGACAGGGGGCCGGGAGCAGTTCTTC.

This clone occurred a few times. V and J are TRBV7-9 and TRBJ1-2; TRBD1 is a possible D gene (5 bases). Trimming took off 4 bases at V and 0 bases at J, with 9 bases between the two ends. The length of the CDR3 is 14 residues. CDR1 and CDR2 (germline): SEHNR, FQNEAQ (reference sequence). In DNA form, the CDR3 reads TGTGCCAGCAGCTCGCAGACAGCTAACTATGGCTACACCTTC. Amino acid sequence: CASSSQTANYGYTF.

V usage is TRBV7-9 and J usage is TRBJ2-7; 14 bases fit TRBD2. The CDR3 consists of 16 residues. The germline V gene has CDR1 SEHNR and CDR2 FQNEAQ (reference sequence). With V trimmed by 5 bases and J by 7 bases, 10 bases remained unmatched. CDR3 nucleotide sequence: TGTGCCAGCAGCCTCCAGGGACTAGCGGGAGAGGGGGAGCAGTACTTC. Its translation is CASSLQGLAGEGEQYF.